This T cell receptor beta chain was found in a study of cytomegalovirus exposure and HLA in healthy donors. A remark on this clone: Its antigen is unidentified.

Amplification used 60 Vbeta primers and 13 Jbeta primers. Data came from immunoSEQ multiplex PCR; TCRdb stores just in-frame clones and leaves some out. The table includes over 100,000 clones, nearly 75% detected once. Study outcomes and limitations: Productive status was seen about 87% or about 30% of the time for most TCR beta V segments in an earlier analysis. Presence/absence analyses rested on an assumption that sequencing depth was roughly uniform across donors. Among the sequence variants, a highly shared cluster was likely an artifact of sequencing. Researchers reported in a later analysis that common viral pathogens appeared linked to several top clusters.

Germline values: CDR1 MRHNA, CDR2 SNTAGT. The CDR3 spans 11 residues. V shed 8 bases, J shed 4 bases, and the junction held 1 base outside the gene matches. Specimen: PBMCs. The V and J genes are TRBV6-4 and TRBJ1-2, with 7 bases fitting TRBD1. The TCR originated in a man younger than 45 in good health and CMV-seropositive. CDR3 protein: CASGTVYGYTF. CDR3 in DNA: TGTGCCAGCGGGACAGTCTATGGCTACACCTTC.